The rows below give T cell receptor beta chains drawn from one sample of a study of post-analysis software for immune sequencing data. TCRdb reanalysed the PCR reads using MiXCR and keeps one entry per CDR3 protein. This sample has hundreds of thousands of distinct CDR3 sequences, with about 60% found just once. What was sequenced was blood. These receptors all come from a girl aged 2-9 years with multiple sclerosis. Both conserved end residues are part of each CDR3. The D gene is left open where the match is weak. Some rows mark clone size as missing; the rest say once, few, many or name a class of expanded clone.

TRBV4-1	few	TRBJ1-5	NA	TGCGCCAGCAGCCCCTCAAACAGCATGAGCAATCAGCCCCAGCATTTT	CASSPSNSMSNQPQHF
TRBV5-1	NA	TRBJ2-1	TRBD1	TGCGCCAGCAGCTTGACAGGGGGGATGAATGAGCAGTTCTTC	CASSLTGGMNEQFF
TRBV7-8	NA	TRBJ2-1	NA	TGTGCCAGCAGCTCGAGGAGGGGCATCAATGAGCAGTTCTTC	CASSSRRGINEQFF
TRBV15	NA	TRBJ2-5	NA	TGTGCCACCAGCCGGCTTGCACAAGAGACCCAGTACTTC	CATSRLAQETQYF
TRBV9	many	TRBJ2-5	NA	TGTGCCAGCAGCGTAGCATACGAGGGGCGTCAAGAGACCCAGTACTTC	CASSVAYEGRQETQYF
TRBV29-1	NA	TRBJ1-1	NA	TGCAGCGGAGAGGCGAACACTGAAGCTTTCTTT	CSGEANTEAFF
TRBV27	NA	TRBJ1-2	NA	TGTGCCAGCAGTTTCGGAACTTATGGCTATGGCTACACCTTC	CASSFGTYGYGYTF
TRBV20-1	NA	TRBJ2-3	TRBD2	TGCAGTGCTAGAGATCTGGCTAGCGGGGGCACAGATACGCAGTATTTT	CSARDLASGGTDTQYF
TRBV12-3/TRBV12-4	many	TRBJ2-5	NA	TGTGCCAGCAGTTTCGGGGGCGCGGGAGAGACCCAGTACTTC	CASSFGGAGETQYF
TRBV5-1	NA	TRBJ2-7	NA	TGCGCCAGCAGCCTCGACCGGTACGGGCAGTACTTC	CASSLDRYGQYF
TRBV6-5	NA	TRBJ2-1	NA	TGTGCCAGCAGTTACTCGAGGGCTGTTGGGGGCTACAATGAGCAGTTCTTC	CASSYSRAVGGYNEQFF
TRBV7-2	NA	TRBJ2-1	TRBD2	TGTGCCAGCAGCGGAGGAGCGGGATTTTACAATGAGCAGTTCTTC	CASSGGAGFYNEQFF
TRBV5-1	once	TRBJ2-7	NA	TGCGCCAGCAGCTTGTGGGGAAACTACGAGCAGTACTTC	CASSLWGNYEQYF
TRBV20-1	NA	TRBJ2-3	TRBD2	TGCAGCGCCGTGGGACTAGCGGGCTCTAGCACAGATACGCAGTATTTT	CSAVGLAGSSTDTQYF
TRBV29-1	once	TRBJ2-5	NA	TGCAGCGTTGAAGAAAGGACCGAGAGCCCGGAGACCCAGTACTTC	CSVEERTESPETQYF
TRBV20-1	NA	TRBJ2-3	NA	TGCAGTGCTACTCAGGGGCCCTGGTCAGATACGCAGTATTTT	CSATQGPWSDTQYF
TRBV4-2	NA	TRBJ2-2	NA	TGTGCCAGCAAAAGTCCTGGAATGAACACCGGGGAGCTGTTTTTT	CASKSPGMNTGELFF
TRBV14	NA	TRBJ2-1	NA	TGTGCCAGCAGCCAAGAGCAGAGCCTGGATTACAATGAGCAGTTCTTC	CASSQEQSLDYNEQFF
TRBV6-1	NA	TRBJ2-7	NA	TGTGCCAGCCAAGGTTTGTACTTCGAGCAGTACTTC	CASQGLYFEQYF
TRBV5-1	few	TRBJ1-6	NA	TGCGCCAGCAGCCTCTATGCGGACCAACTTTCACCCCTCCACTTT	CASSLYADQLSPLHF
TRBV29-1	NA	TRBJ1-2	NA	TGCAGCGTTGATTTTTTCATTTACCCAGCTAACTATGGCTACACCTTC	CSVDFFIYPANYGYTF